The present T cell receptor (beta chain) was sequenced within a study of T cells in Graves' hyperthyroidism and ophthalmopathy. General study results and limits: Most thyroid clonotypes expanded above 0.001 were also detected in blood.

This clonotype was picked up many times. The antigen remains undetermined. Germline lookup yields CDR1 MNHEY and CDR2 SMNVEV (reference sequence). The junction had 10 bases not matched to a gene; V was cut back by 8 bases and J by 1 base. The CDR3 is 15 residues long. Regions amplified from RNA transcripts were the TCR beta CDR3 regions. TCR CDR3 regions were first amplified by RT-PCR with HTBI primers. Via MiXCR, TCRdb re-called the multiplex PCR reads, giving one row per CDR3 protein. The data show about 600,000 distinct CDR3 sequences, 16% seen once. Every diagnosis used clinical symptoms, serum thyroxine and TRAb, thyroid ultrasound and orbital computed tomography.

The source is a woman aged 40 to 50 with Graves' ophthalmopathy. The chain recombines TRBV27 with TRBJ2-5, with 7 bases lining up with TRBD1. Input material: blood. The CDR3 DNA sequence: TGTGCCAGCCCCAACCGGGACAGAGGCCAAGAGACCCAGTACTTC. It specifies CASPNRDRGQETQYF.